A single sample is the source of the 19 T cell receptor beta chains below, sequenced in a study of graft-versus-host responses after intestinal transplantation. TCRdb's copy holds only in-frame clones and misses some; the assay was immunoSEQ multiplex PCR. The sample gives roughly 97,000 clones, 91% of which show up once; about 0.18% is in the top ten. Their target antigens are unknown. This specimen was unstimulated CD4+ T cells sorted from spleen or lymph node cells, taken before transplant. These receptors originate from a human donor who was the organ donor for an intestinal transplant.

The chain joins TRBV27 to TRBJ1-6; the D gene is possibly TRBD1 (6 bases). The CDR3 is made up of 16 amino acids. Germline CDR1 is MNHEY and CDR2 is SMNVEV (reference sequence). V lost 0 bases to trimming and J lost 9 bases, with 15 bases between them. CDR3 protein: CASSLSGGLRSSPLHF. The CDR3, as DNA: TGTGCCAGCAGTTTATCGGGGGGGCTCCGGAGTTCACCCCTCCACTTT.

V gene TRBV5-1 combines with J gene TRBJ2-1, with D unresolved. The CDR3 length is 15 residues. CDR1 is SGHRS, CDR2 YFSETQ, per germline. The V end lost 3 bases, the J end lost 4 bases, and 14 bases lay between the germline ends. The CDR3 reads CASSYFGQRYNEQFF. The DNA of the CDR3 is TGCGCCAGCAGCTATTTTGGCCAGAGGTACAATGAGCAGTTCTTC.

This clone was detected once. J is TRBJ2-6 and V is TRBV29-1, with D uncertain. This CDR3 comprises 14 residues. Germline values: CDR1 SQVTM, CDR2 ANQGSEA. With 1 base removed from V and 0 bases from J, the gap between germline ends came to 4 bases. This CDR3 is CSVEVSSGANVLTF. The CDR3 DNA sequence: TGCAGCGTTGAAGTATCCTCTGGGGCCAACGTCCTGACTTTC. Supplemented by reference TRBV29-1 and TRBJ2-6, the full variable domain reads SAVISQKPSRDICQRGTSLTIQCQVDSQVTMMFWYRQQPGQSLTLIATANQGSEATYESGFVIDKFPISRPNLTFSTLTVSNMSPEDSSIYLCSVEVSSGANVLTFGAGSRLTVL.

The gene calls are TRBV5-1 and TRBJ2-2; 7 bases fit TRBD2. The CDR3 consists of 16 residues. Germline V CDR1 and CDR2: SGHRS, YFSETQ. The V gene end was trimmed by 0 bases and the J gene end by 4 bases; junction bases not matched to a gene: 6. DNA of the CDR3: TGCGCCAGCAGCTTGGGGGCAGCGGGGAGCACCGGGGAGCTGTTTTTT. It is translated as CASSLGAAGSTGELFF.

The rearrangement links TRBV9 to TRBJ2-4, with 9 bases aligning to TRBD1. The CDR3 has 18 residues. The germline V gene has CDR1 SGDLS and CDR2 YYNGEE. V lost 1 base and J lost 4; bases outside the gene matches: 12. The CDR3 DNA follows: TGTGCCAGCAGCGTACCGAAGATCCGGGACAGGGAGAAAAACATTCAGTACTTC. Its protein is CASSVPKIRDREKNIQYF. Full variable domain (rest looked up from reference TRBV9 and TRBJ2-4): DSGVTQTPKHLITATGQRVTLRCSPRSGDLSVYWYQQSLDQGLQFLIQYYNGEERAKGNILERFSAQQFPDLHSELNLSSLELGDSALYFCASSVPKIRDREKNIQYFGAGTRLSVL.

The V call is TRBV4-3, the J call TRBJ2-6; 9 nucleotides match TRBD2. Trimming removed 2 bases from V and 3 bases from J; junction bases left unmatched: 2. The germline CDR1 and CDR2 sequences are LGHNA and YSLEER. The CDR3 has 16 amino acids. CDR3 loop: CASSQPREGGANVLTF. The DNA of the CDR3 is TGCGCCAGCAGCCAACCGCGGGAGGGTGGGGCCAACGTCCTGACTTTC.

CDR3 residues: CASSFPQPGENSPLHF. The CDR3 coding sequence is TGTGCCAGCAGTTTCCCCCAACCGGGAGAGAATTCACCCCTCCACTTT. The chain recombines TRBV28 with TRBJ1-6, with D unclear. The ends were cut back, 3 bases at V and 7 bases at J, with 16 bases in the middle. The CDR3 covers 16 residues. Germline CDR1 MDHEN, CDR2 SYDVKM.

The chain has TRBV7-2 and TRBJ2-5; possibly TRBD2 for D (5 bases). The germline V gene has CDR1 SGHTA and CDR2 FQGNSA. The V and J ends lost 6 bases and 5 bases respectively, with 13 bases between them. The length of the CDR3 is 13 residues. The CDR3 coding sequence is TGTGCCAGCAGTTATTTAGCGCGCGAGACCCAGTACTTC. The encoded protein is CASSYLARETQYF.

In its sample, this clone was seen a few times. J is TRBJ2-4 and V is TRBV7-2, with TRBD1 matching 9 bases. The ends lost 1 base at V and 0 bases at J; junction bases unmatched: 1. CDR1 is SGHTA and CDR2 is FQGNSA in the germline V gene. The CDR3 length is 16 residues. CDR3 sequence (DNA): TGTGCCAGCAGCTTAGACAGGGGGCTAGCCAAAAACATTCAGTACTTC. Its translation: CASSLDRGLAKNIQYF.

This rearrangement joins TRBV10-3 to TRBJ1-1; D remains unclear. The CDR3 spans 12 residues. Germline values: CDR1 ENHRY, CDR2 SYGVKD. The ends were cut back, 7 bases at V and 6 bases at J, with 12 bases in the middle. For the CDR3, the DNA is TGTGCCATCAAGAACGGTGCGTCTGAAGCTTTCTTT. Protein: CAIKNGASEAFF.

The CDR3 region has the DNA TGTGCCAGCAGTTATGGGGGCAGCGCCTATGGCTACACCTTC. The encoded protein is CASSYGGSAYGYTF. The V gene is TRBV6-6, the J gene TRBJ1-2; tentative D call: TRBD1 (6 bases). The CDR3 length is 14 residues. Germline V lookup: CDR1 MNHNY, CDR2 SVGAGI (reference sequence). The V end lost 3 bases, the J end lost 4 bases, and 12 bases lay between the germline ends.

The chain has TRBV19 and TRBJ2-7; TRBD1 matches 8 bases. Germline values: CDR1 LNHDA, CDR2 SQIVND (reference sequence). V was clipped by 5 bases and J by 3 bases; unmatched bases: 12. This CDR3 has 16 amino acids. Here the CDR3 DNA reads TGTGCCAGTAGTCCGATTTCGGGACAGGCTTTCTACGAGCAGTACTTC. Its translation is CASSPISGQAFYEQYF. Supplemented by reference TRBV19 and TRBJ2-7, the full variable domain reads DGGITQSPKYLFRKEGQNVTLSCEQNLNHDAMYWYRQDPGQGLRLIYYSQIVNDFQKGDIAEGYSVSREKKESFPLTVTSAQKNPTAFYLCASSPISGQAFYEQYFGPGTRLTVT.

The chain's CDR3 is CASSEAWHYEQYF. In DNA, the CDR3 is TGTGCCAGCAGTGAAGCTTGGCACTACGAGCAGTACTTC. The chain is built from TRBV2 and TRBJ2-7; D gene uncertain. V was pared by 0 bases and J by 3 bases, with 6 bases between. From germline, CDR1 is SNHLY and CDR2 FYNNEI. This CDR3 region has 13 residues.

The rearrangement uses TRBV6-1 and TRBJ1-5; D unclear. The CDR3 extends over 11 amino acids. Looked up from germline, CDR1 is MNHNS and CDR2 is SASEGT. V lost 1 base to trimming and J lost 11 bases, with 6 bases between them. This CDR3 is CASSEGVAQHF. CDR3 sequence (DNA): TGTGCCAGCAGTGAAGGCGTTGCCCAGCATTTT.

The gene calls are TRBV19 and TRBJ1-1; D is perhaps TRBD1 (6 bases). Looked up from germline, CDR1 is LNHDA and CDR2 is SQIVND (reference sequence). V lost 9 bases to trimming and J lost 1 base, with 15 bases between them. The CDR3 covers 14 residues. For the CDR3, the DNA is TGTGCCAGGGCCCCCGGGACAAAGAACACTGAAGCTTTCTTT. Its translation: CARAPGTKNTEAFF.

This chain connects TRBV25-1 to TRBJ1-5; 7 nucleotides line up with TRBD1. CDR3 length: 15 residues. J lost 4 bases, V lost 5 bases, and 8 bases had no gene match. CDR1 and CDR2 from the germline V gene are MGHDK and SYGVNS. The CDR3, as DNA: TGTGCCAGCAGTCCTAGGACAGGCGGTAATCAGCCCCAGCATTTT. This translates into CASSPRTGGNQPQHF.

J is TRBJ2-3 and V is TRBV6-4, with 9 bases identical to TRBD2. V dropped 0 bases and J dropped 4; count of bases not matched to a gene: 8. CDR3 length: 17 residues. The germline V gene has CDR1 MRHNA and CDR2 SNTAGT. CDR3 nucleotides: TGTGCCAGCAGTGACTCGGGCGGGAGCGGGGGGCCAGATACGCAGTATTTT. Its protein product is CASSDSGGSGGPDTQYF.

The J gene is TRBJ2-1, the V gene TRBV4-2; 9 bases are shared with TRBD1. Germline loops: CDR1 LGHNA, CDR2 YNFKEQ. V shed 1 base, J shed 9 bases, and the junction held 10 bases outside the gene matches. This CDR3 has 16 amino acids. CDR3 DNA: TGTGCCAGCAGCCAAGGGGGATCCGGGACAGGGCGTGAGCAGTTCTTC. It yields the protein CASSQGGSGTGREQFF.

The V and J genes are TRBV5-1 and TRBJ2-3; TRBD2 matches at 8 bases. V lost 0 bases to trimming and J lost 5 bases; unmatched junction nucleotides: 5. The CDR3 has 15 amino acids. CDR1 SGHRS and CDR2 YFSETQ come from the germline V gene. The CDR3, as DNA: TGCGCCAGCAGCTTGGGCGGGGGGCTGAAAGATACGCAGTATTTT. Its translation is CASSLGGGLKDTQYF.